The next 3 T cell receptor beta chains were all read from a single sample in a study of regulatory T cells in long-lasting Graves disease. The time point: newly diagnosed GD, antithyroid drugs for less than 3 months. From PBMCs, RNA was extracted and then used to make the TCR library. iRepertoire HTBI primers and Arm-PCR of CDR3 regions built TCR beta libraries. TCRdb used MiXCR to reprocess the multiplex PCR reads, holding one entry per CDR3 protein. The sample lists 550,000 or so distinct CDR3 sequences; around 12% were seen once. These data also formed part of another study, on T cells in Graves' hyperthyroidism and ophthalmopathy.

Sample: peripheral blood mononuclear cells (PBMCs), taken at new diagnosis, from a patient treated with antithyroid drugs. The receptors stem from a woman under 40 with Graves disease.

This clonotype was recorded many times. V and J are TRBV9 and TRBJ1-6, with D hard to call. The CDR3 runs to 17 residues. Trimming removed 4 bases from V and 5 bases from J, with 19 bases in between. Germline assignment: CDR1 SGDLS and CDR2 YYNGEE. The CDR3 DNA reads as TGTGCCAGCAGCCCACGCCCCTATTCGCAGAATAATTCACCCCTCCACTTT. Its protein product is CASSPRPYSQNNSPLHF.

The table lists this clonotype with a few counts. This CDR3 is CASSASSGTSYNEQFF. The CDR3 nucleotides read TGTGCCAGCAGCGCGTCCTCCGGGACATCCTACAATGAGCAGTTCTTC. This chain connects TRBV9 to TRBJ2-1; possibly TRBD1 for D (6 bases). Germline V gene lookup returns CDR1 SGDLS and CDR2 YYNGEE. V was cut by 3 bases and J by 1 base, with 14 bases left in between. The CDR3 has 16 residues.

This clonotype was picked up many times. The CDR3 sequence is CASSRRGKTEAFF. Written as DNA, the CDR3 is TGTGCCAGCAGCCGTAGGGGTAAAACTGAAGCTTTCTTT. The chain joins TRBV7-8 to TRBJ1-1; maybe TRBD1 (5 bases). Germline CDR1 and CDR2: SGHVS and FQNEAQ. V lost 5 bases to trimming and J lost 5 bases, with 12 bases between them. CDR3 size: 13 residues.